These 30 T cell receptor beta chains were sequenced from one sample in a study of blood T cell repertoires in COVID-19. Measured with immunoSEQ multiplex PCR; TCRdb has only the in-frame clones, and not every one. This table holds roughly 400,000 clones, around nine tenths found once. The material sequenced was PBMCs or T cells enriched from blood (not recorded which). Source of these receptors: a woman aged 45-60 years who had recovered from COVID-19.

V usage is TRBV4-1 and J usage is TRBJ2-1; 13 bases match TRBD2. CDR3 size: 19 residues. With 0 bases clipped from V and 2 bases from J, the junction kept 7 bases outside the gene matches. Germline V gene lookup returns CDR1 MGHRA and CDR2 YSYEKL. CDR3 amino acids: CASSQELRTSGGAYNEQFF. CDR3 nucleotide sequence: TGCGCCAGCAGCCAAGAGTTACGGACTAGCGGGGGAGCCTACAATGAGCAGTTCTTC.

This clone has a handful of counts. J is TRBJ1-2 and V is TRBV29-1; D not resolved. The ends were cut back, 6 bases at V and 4 bases at J, with 12 bases in the middle. The CDR3 contains 12 residues. Germline V CDR1 and CDR2: SQVTM, ANQGSEA. The CDR3 DNA reads TGCAGCGTGGAGACTCAACCCTATGGCTACACCTTC. This encodes CSVETQPYGYTF.

This sequence joins TRBV7-9 and TRBJ1-2; 9 bases are shared with TRBD1. Germline CDR1 is SEHNR and CDR2 is FQNEAQ (reference sequence). The ends lost 1 base at V and 6 bases at J; junction bases unmatched: 3. The CDR3 extends over 14 amino acids. The CDR3 sequence is CASSLVGQGHGYTF. As DNA, the CDR3 is TGTGCCAGCAGCTTAGTTGGACAGGGGCATGGCTACACCTTC.

The V gene is TRBV18, the J gene TRBJ1-2; D unclear. V was cut by 5 bases and J by 8 bases, with 12 bases left in between. CDR1 and CDR2 from the germline V gene are KGHSH and LQKENI. CDR3 length: 12 amino acids. As DNA, the CDR3 is TGTGCCAGCTCAGAGTCAACGGGGGGCTACACCTTC. Protein: CASSESTGGYTF. Using reference TRBV18 and TRBJ1-2 for the parts outside the CDR3, the full variable domain is NAGVMQNPRHLVRRRGQEARLRCSPMKGHSHVYWYRQLPEEGLKFMVYLQKENIIDESGMPKERFSAEFPKEGPSILRIQQVVRGDSAAYFCASSESTGGYTFGSGTRLTVV.

The chain carries TRBV24-1 and TRBJ2-1; D is perhaps TRBD1 (6 bases). Trimming removed 7 bases at V and 1 base at J, with 13 bases between. The CDR3 contains 15 residues. In germline, CDR1 is KGHDR, CDR2 SFDVKD. This CDR3 reads CATSIGGPSYNEQFF. The CDR3 bases are TGTGCCACCAGCATAGGGGGTCCTTCCTACAATGAGCAGTTCTTC.

CDR3 sequence (DNA): TGTGCCAGCTCAGCGTCCATCGATTCACCCCTCCACTTT. Protein: CASSASIDSPLHF. The chain uses TRBV18 and TRBJ1-6; D is unresolved. Trimming stripped 5 bases from V and 8 bases from J, with 10 bases between. Germline CDR1 is KGHSH and CDR2 is LQKENI. The CDR3 loop spans 13 amino acids. The entire variable domain, with the rest obtained from reference TRBV18 and TRBJ1-6, is as follows: NAGVMQNPRHLVRRRGQEARLRCSPMKGHSHVYWYRQLPEEGLKFMVYLQKENIIDESGMPKERFSAEFPKEGPSILRIQQVVRGDSAAYFCASSASIDSPLHFGNGTRLTVT.

Turning to this clone: At one end, the junction sequence differs from germline, possibly due to a read error. The chain joins TRBV19 to TRBJ1-3; 7 bases are a match to TRBD1. The CDR3 has 16 amino acids. Germline-derived CDR1 and CDR2 are LNHDA and SQIVND (reference sequence). The CDR3 DNA reads TGTGCCAGTACTATACCACAGGGGAGCTCTGGAAACACCATATATTTT. It is translated as CASTIPQGSSGNTIYF.

This chain uses TRBV9 with TRBJ1-3; no definite D call. V was cut by 0 bases and J by 4 bases, with 14 bases left in between. CDR3 length: 16 amino acids. CDR1 is SGDLS and CDR2 is YYNGEE in the germline V gene. CDR3 sequence (DNA): TGTGCCAGCAGCGTAGGTGTGATTTCAGGAGGAAACACCATATATTTT. Translating it yields CASSVGVISGGNTIYF.

V gene TRBV4-3 combines with J gene TRBJ2-3; 8 bases fit TRBD2. The CDR3 loop spans 17 amino acids. With V trimmed by 4 bases and J by 0 bases, 9 bases remained unmatched. Germline loops: CDR1 LGHNA, CDR2 YSLEER. This CDR3 reads CASSPKSGGPSTDTQYF. The CDR3 DNA reads as TGCGCCAGCAGCCCTAAGTCGGGGGGGCCTAGCACAGATACGCAGTATTTT.

The chain joins TRBV28 to TRBJ1-2; 10 nucleotides agree with TRBD1. Germline values: CDR1 MDHEN, CDR2 SYDVKM. V lost 2 bases to trimming and J lost 6 bases; unmatched junction nucleotides: 9. This CDR3 spans 16 amino acids. The CDR3 is CASSLGGTGDSNGYTF. The CDR3 DNA reads TGTGCCAGCAGTTTAGGCGGGACAGGGGATTCTAATGGCTACACCTTC.

The sample holds one count of this clone. This specimen includes other DNA sequences encoding the same CDR3. The chain joins TRBV6-5 to TRBJ1-1; D not certain. Trimming shortened V by 3 bases and J by 0 bases, and 8 bases separated the two germline ends. Germline CDR1 is MNHEY and CDR2 is SVGAGI. This CDR3 has 14 residues. Here the CDR3 DNA reads TGTGCCAGCAGTTATTCAGGTGTGAACACTGAAGCTTTCTTT. Its protein product is CASSYSGVNTEAFF.

The gene calls are TRBV4-2 and TRBJ2-1; the match to TRBD1 covers 9 bases. CDR1 is LGHNA and CDR2 is YNFKEQ in the germline V gene. The CDR3 runs 14 residues. V was pared by 6 bases and J by 7 bases, with 7 bases of the junction left unmatched. In DNA, the CDR3 is TGTGCCAGCAGTGGACAGGGGCATGGAAATGAGCAGTTCTTC. It yields the protein CASSGQGHGNEQFF.

The chain has TRBV4-2 and TRBJ2-2; D ambiguous. The germline gives CDR1 LGHNA, CDR2 YNFKEQ. CDR3 size: 13 residues. V lost 1 base, J lost 4 bases, and 4 bases lay in between. Here the CDR3 DNA reads TGTGCCAGCAGCCAAGGGGCCACCGGGGAGCTGTTTTTT. Amino acid sequence: CASSQGATGELFF.

This chain joins TRBV5-4 and TRBJ1-4, with TRBD1 matching over 7 bases. The CDR3 runs 15 residues. The V and J ends lost 4 bases and 3 bases, in that order; junction bases with no gene match: 6. Germline values: CDR1 SGHNT, CDR2 YYREEE (reference sequence). The chain's CDR3 is CASSGKGQPNEKLFF. CDR3 DNA sequence: TGTGCCAGCAGCGGAAAGGGACAGCCTAATGAAAAACTGTTTTTT.

V usage is TRBV15 and J usage is TRBJ1-2, with D unresolved. V was cut by 5 bases and J by 0 bases, with 7 bases left in between. Germline assignment: CDR1 LNHNV and CDR2 YYDKDF (reference sequence). The CDR3 sequence is 13 residues long. CDR3 loop: CATSAGANYGYTF. DNA for the CDR3: TGTGCCACCAGCGCCGGGGCTAACTATGGCTACACCTTC.

This rearrangement joins TRBV6-5 to TRBJ2-7; 10 bases line up with TRBD2. V lost 0 bases, J lost 2 bases, and 4 bases stayed unmatched. This CDR3 contains 16 residues. Germline V gene sequence: CDR1 MNHEY, CDR2 SVGAGI. This CDR3 reads CASSYSTGLAPYEQYF. The CDR3 DNA reads as TGTGCCAGCAGTTACTCGACGGGACTAGCGCCCTACGAGCAGTACTTC.

This chain connects TRBV5-1 to TRBJ1-3, with 9 bases fitting TRBD1. Germline V gives CDR1 SGHRS, CDR2 YFSETQ. The ends lost 4 bases at V and 3 bases at J; junction bases unmatched: 8. The CDR3 is made up of 16 amino acids. CDR3 coding DNA: TGCGCCAGCAGCCTCCAGGGACAGGGTATTGGAAACACCATATATTTT. This translates into CASSLQGQGIGNTIYF.

The V call is TRBV6-5, the J call TRBJ1-2, with 10 bases identical to TRBD1. The CDR3 runs to 12 residues. The germline gives CDR1 MNHEY, CDR2 SVGAGI. V gave up 10 bases and J gave up 6 bases; unmatched junction bases: 5. Here the CDR3 reads CAIRQGADGYTF. DNA of the CDR3: TGTGCCATCAGACAGGGGGCGGATGGCTACACCTTC.

This chain links TRBV5-1 with TRBJ1-1; TRBD1 agrees at 8 bases. Trimming cost V 4 bases and J 9 bases; bases outside gene matches: 8. The CDR3 covers 13 residues. Germline V gene lookup returns CDR1 SGHRS and CDR2 YFSETQ. CDR3 loop: CASSLDQGAQAFF. The CDR3 DNA is TGCGCCAGCAGCCTGGACCAGGGGGCGCAAGCTTTCTTT.

This clone was seen more than once but under ten times. This chain joins TRBV4-3 and TRBJ1-2, with D maybe TRBD1 (5 bases). CDR3 length: 14 amino acids. The ends were cut back, 1 base at V and 3 bases at J, with 9 bases in the middle. Per germline, CDR1 LGHNA and CDR2 YSLEER. CDR3 sequence reads: CASSQAWGDYGYTF. CDR3 nucleotide sequence: TGCGCCAGCAGCCAAGCTTGGGGGGACTATGGCTACACCTTC.

This rearrangement joins TRBV3-1 (or the pseudogene TRBV3-2) to TRBJ1-2, with D maybe TRBD1 (6 bases). Germline values: CDR1 LGHDT, CDR2 YNNKEL (reference sequence). CDR3 length equals 15 residues. The ends were cut back, 1 base at V and 4 bases at J, with 13 bases in the middle. The CDR3 sequence is CASSQGRMDSYGYTF. Written as DNA, the CDR3 is TGTGCCAGCAGCCAAGGGAGAATGGACAGCTATGGCTACACCTTC.

The chain joins TRBV18 to TRBJ2-5; possible D gene TRBD1, 6 bases. The CDR3 length is 18 residues. The germline V gene has CDR1 KGHSH and CDR2 LQKENI. With 3 bases removed from V and 1 base from J, the gap between germline ends came to 21 bases. The CDR3 sequence is CASSPRSPAGVGQETQYF. In DNA, the CDR3 is TGTGCCAGCTCACCCCGTTCCCCAGCAGGGGTTGGCCAAGAGACCCAGTACTTC.

V gene TRBV9 combines with J gene TRBJ2-3, with TRBD2 matching 9 bases. The CDR3 is 16 residues long. CDR1 is SGDLS and CDR2 is YYNGEE in the germline V gene. The junction had 5 bases not matched to a gene; V was cut back by 3 bases and J by 0 bases. CDR3 DNA sequence: TGTGCCAGCAGCGAAAGGAGCGGGGGGAGCACAGATACGCAGTATTTT. Its translation is CASSERSGGSTDTQYF.

The chain recombines TRBV30 with TRBJ1-6, with 9 bases identical to TRBD1. Germline V lookup: CDR1 GTSNPN, CDR2 SVGIG (reference sequence). The trim removed 0 bases at V and 0 bases at J, leaving 12 bases unmatched. CDR3 size: 20 residues. The CDR3: CAWSVSPGTGRSSYNSPLHF. For the CDR3, the DNA is TGTGCCTGGAGTGTAAGCCCCGGGACAGGGAGAAGCTCCTATAATTCACCCCTCCACTTT.

V usage is TRBV7-2 and J usage is TRBJ2-3; the match to TRBD2 covers 8 bases. The CDR3 runs to 15 residues. Germline V gene data show CDR1 as SGHTA and CDR2 as FQGNSA. Germline trimming cut 5 bases from V and 1 base from J; bases unmatched to any gene: 5. The CDR3 sequence is CASSIQLAGTDTQYF. The CDR3 DNA follows: TGTGCCAGCAGCATCCAACTAGCGGGCACAGATACGCAGTATTTT. The entire variable domain, with the rest obtained from reference TRBV7-2 and TRBJ2-3, is as follows: GAGVSQSPSNKVTEKGKDVELRCDPISGHTALYWYRQSLGQGLEFLIYFQGNSAPDKSGLPSDRFSAERTGGSVSTLTIQRTQQEDSAVYLCASSIQLAGTDTQYFGPGTRLTVL.

The table lists this clone with a few counts. The chain uses TRBV4-1 and TRBJ1-4; D may be TRBD1 (5 bases). Germline-derived CDR1 and CDR2 are MGHRA and YSYEKL. The CDR3 runs to 15 residues. V lost 4 bases to trimming and J lost 8 bases, with 17 bases between them. CDR3 in DNA: TGCGCCAGCAGCCCCCTCGGGGGGGAGCGAGAAAAACTGTTTTTT. Its protein product is CASSPLGGEREKLFF.

The chain carries TRBV4-1 and TRBJ1-1; 7 bases map to TRBD1. Germline V gene sequence: CDR1 MGHRA, CDR2 YSYEKL. This CDR3 region has 15 residues. With V trimmed by 1 base and J by 5 bases, 7 bases remained unmatched. The CDR3 sequence is CASSQAYRGRTEAFF. CDR3 DNA: TGCGCCAGCAGCCAAGCCTACAGGGGAAGGACTGAAGCTTTCTTT.

The rearrangement links TRBV7-8 to TRBJ1-1; D possibly corresponds to TRBD1 (5 bases). This CDR3 has 13 amino acids. Trimming removed 2 bases from V and 7 bases from J, with 11 bases in between. Germline CDR1 reads SGHVS; CDR2 reads FQNEAQ. CDR3 sequence reads: CASSLQGGIEAFF. Here the CDR3 DNA reads TGTGCCAGCAGCTTACAGGGAGGGATTGAAGCTTTCTTT.

The chain recombines TRBV9 with TRBJ1-2; the D is unclear. CDR1 SGDLS and CDR2 YYNGEE come from the germline V gene. Trimming pared 0 bases from V and 5 bases from J, leaving 11 bases between. The CDR3 has 14 amino acids. The DNA for the CDR3 is TGTGCCAGCAGCGTAGCTATCGCTCCTTATGGCTACACCTTC. Translating it yields CASSVAIAPYGYTF.

The J gene is TRBJ2-1, the V gene TRBV19; 10 positions agree with TRBD2. Germline-derived CDR1 and CDR2 are LNHDA and SQIVND (reference sequence). The J segment lost 6 bases and the V segment lost 3 bases, leaving 5 bases of the junction unmatched. The CDR3 length is 15 residues. In DNA, the CDR3 is TGTGCCAGTAGTATGGTAGCGGGGGGAGGCAATGAGCAGTTCTTC. Translated, it gives CASSMVAGGGNEQFF.